Presented here are 5 T cell receptor beta chains from one specimen sequenced in a study of T cell responses to AZD1222 COVID-19 vaccine. Sequencing was performed with immunoSEQ multiplex PCR; in TCRdb, only in-frame clones are kept and a portion is missing. The table lists more than 85,000 clones, approximately 81% of them singletons. The material was peripheral blood, obtained on day 0 of AZD1222 vaccination. Receptors were obtained from an adult in good health.

The rearrangement links TRBV4-3 to TRBJ1-2; no definite D call. V was shortened by 2 bases and J by 4 bases, with 11 bases between the two germline ends. Germline loops: CDR1 LGHNA, CDR2 YSLEER. This CDR3 comprises 14 residues. This CDR3 is CASSQPDGGYGYTF. CDR3 DNA sequence: TGCGCCAGCAGCCAACCGGACGGAGGCTATGGCTACACCTTC.

The chain links TRBV18 to TRBJ1-6; 12 nucleotides line up with TRBD1. V trimming: 3 bases; J trimming: 10 bases; junction bases outside the gene matches: 7. From germline, CDR1 is KGHSH and CDR2 LQKENI. CDR3 length equals 16 residues. The CDR3, as DNA: TGTGCCAGCTCACCTTCGGGACAGGGGGCTGGATCACCCCTCCACTTT. Encoded protein: CASSPSGQGAGSPLHF.

The V call is TRBV6-5, the J call TRBJ1-6, with a possible D match to TRBD1 (5 bases). The ends were cut back, 6 bases at V and 5 bases at J, with 14 bases in the middle. This CDR3 spans 15 amino acids. Germline V lookup: CDR1 MNHEY, CDR2 SVGAGI. This CDR3 reads CASSGARPNNSPLHF. The CDR3 DNA sequence: TGTGCCAGCAGCGGGGCACGTCCGAATAATTCACCCCTCCACTTT.

The rearrangement uses TRBV4-2 and TRBJ2-1; D uncertain. The CDR3 length is 11 residues. From germline, CDR1 is LGHNA and CDR2 YNFKEQ. Trimming took 1 base from V and 11 from J, leaving 6 bases between them. The CDR3, as DNA: TGTGCCAGCAGCCAAGGTCCCAAGCAGTTCTTC. Translated, it gives CASSQGPKQFF.

The chain has TRBV19 and TRBJ2-1; D remains unclear. Germline-derived CDR1 and CDR2 are LNHDA and SQIVND (reference sequence). V was shortened by 3 bases and J by 4 bases, with 16 bases between the two germline ends. The CDR3 contains 16 residues. DNA of the CDR3: TGTGCCAGTAGTATCTCTATGATCCCGCGGTACAATGAGCAGTTCTTC. This encodes CASSISMIPRYNEQFF.